This record looks at one TCR beta chain sequence and its context. Germline CDR1 and CDR2: LGHNT and FRNRAP. The CDR3 is made up of 16 amino acids. J lost 10 bases, V lost 3 bases, and 8 bases had no gene match. The sample originates from a study of OX40 agonist ivuxolimab in advanced cancers. Using immunoSEQ multiplex PCR, the repertoire was profiled, and TCRdb retains in-frame clones only, with some absent. The data hold around 80,000 clones, with over 75% observed a single time. The sequence was collected from an adult with an advanced solid tumor such as melanoma, head and neck, liver or kidney cancer. The chain carries TRBV12-5 and TRBJ2-1; 14 bases map to TRBD2. Sequencing used CD4+ or CD8+ T cells sorted from blood, obtained in a trial of the OX40 agonist ivuxolimab. CDR3 protein: CASGLGTSGRTEEQFF. The CDR3 DNA is TGTGCTAGTGGTTTAGGGACTAGCGGGAGAACGGAGGAGCAGTTCTTC.